This T cell receptor beta chain was recovered during a study of blood T cells in healthy people across ages. This clonotype was counted between two and nine times. The CDR3 extends over 12 amino acids. Per the germline V gene, CDR1 is ENHRY and CDR2 is SYGVKD. Peripheral blood was drawn, about 9.1 milliliters per donor. Per-sample yields of isolated PBMCs were at least 7 million. It was with a sample-barcoded 5' primer and a J-beta primer mix that a second PCR of roughly 7 to 12 cycles was run. Each of the samples gave a minimum of 3 million paired-end reads that contained CDR3. TCRdb reprocessed the 5' RACE reads via MiXCR and lists one record per CDR3 protein. The table records about 1 million distinct CDR3 sequences, 45% of them present only once.

The sequenced material came from blood. The origin of this receptor is a woman in her sixties or seventies in good health. This chain joins TRBV10-3 and TRBJ2-5; no reliable D call. The DNA end is a closer match to TRBJ2-7, so the J assignment may be wrong. The DNA for the CDR3 is TGTGCCATCAGTGACTACAAAGGCGAGCAGTACTTC. It codes for CAISDYKGEQYF.